This T cell receptor beta chain was recovered during a study of tumor-infiltrating lymphocytes in primary liver carcinoma. Study-wide context: Surgical resection was the treatment these patients received for primary liver carcinoma. General observations from the study: The overlap of tumor-adjacent and tumor-blood pairs was smaller than that of tumor region pairs.

As to this clonotype: The antigen is undetermined.

This CDR3 has 15 amino acids. Germline CDR1 SQVTM, CDR2 ANQGSEA. V was pared by 6 bases and J by 4 bases, with 21 bases between. The input was approximately 500 ng total RNA; TCR beta cDNA was made from it with a constant-region primer. Generation of the TCR beta libraries relied on three nested multiplex PCR rounds using slightly modified ARM-PCR. With TRBV1-TRBV30 forward primers and a C-beta reverse primer, the first two PCR rounds were run for about 10 cycles each. TCRdb reanalysed the multiplex PCR reads using MiXCR and keeps one entry per CDR3 protein. Of under 200,000 distinct CDR3 sequences listed, 65% are singletons. The authors took blood RNA from unsorted whole blood and also extracted germline DNA. Chronic HBV infection, untreated so far, was present in the patients. Peripheral blood, four milliliters, was collected prior to surgery.

This sequence was found in a woman in her sixties with primary liver carcinoma and hepatitis B virus infection. The rearrangement uses TRBV29-1 and TRBJ1-2; unclear D gene. The sample consisted of peripheral blood. CDR3 nucleotides: TGCAGCGTCGCAGAGCGAGTGTATACAATCTATGGCTACACCTTC. Its protein is CSVAERVYTIYGYTF.